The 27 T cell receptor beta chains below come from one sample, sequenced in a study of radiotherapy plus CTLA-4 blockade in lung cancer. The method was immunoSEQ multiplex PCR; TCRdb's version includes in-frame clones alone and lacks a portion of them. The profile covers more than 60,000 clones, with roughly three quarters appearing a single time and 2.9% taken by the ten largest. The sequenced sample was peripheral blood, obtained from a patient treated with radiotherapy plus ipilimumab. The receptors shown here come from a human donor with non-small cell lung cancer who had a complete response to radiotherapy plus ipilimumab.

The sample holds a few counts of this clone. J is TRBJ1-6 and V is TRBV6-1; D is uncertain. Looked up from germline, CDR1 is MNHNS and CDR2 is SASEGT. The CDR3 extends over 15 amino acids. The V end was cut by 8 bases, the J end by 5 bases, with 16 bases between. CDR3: CASASMRPDNSPLHF. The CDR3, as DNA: TGTGCCAGCGCGTCCATGAGGCCCGATAATTCACCCCTCCACTTT.

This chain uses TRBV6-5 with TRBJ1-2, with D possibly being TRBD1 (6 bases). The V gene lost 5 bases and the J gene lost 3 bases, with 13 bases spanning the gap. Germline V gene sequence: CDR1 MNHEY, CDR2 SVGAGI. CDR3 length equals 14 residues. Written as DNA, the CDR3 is TGTGCCAGCAGTGGACGGACAGATCACTATGGCTACACCTTC. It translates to CASSGRTDHYGYTF.

The CDR3: CASSYSPGNTEAFF. The CDR3 region has the DNA TGTGCCAGCAGTTACTCCCCGGGGAATACTGAAGCTTTCTTT. The genes are TRBV6-5 and TRBJ1-1, with unresolved D. Trimming stripped 0 bases from V and 5 bases from J, with 10 bases between. The CDR3 covers 14 residues. CDR1 MNHEY and CDR2 SVGAGI come from the germline V gene.

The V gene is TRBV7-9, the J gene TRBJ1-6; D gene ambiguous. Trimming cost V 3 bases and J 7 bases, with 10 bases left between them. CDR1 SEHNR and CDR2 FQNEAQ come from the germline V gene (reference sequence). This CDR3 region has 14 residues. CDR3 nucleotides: TGTGCCAGCAGCTTTGAGGGCCGAAATTCACCCCTCCACTTT. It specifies CASSFEGRNSPLHF.

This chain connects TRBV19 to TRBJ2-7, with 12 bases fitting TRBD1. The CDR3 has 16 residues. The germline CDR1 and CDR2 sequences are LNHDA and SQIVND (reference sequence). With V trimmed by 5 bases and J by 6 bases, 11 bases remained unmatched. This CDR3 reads CASSFRSGTGGAEQYF. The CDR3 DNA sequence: TGTGCCAGTAGTTTCAGATCCGGGACAGGGGGCGCCGAGCAGTACTTC.

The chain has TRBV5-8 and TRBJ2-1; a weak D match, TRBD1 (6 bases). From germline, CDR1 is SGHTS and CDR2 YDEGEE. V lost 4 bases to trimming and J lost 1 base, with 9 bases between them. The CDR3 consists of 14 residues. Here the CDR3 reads CASSLGQSYNEQFF. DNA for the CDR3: TGTGCCAGCAGCCTAGGACAGTCCTACAATGAGCAGTTCTTC.

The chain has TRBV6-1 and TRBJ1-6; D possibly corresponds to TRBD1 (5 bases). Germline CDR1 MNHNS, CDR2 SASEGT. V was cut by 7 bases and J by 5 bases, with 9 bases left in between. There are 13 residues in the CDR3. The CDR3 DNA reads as TGTGCCAGCACCCAGGGTAATAATTCACCCCTCCACTTT. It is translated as CASTQGNNSPLHF.

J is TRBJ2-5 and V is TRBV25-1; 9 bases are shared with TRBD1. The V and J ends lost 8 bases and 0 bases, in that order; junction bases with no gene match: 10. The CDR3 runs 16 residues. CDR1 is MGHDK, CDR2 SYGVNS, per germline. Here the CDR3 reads CASARDRATYQETQYF. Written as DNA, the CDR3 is TGTGCCAGCGCAAGGGACAGGGCAACGTACCAAGAGACCCAGTACTTC.

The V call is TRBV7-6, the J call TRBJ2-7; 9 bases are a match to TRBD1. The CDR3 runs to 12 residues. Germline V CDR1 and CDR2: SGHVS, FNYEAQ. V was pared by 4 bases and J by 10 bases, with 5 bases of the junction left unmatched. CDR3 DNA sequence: TGTGCCAGCAGCTATACAGGGGGCGAACAGTACTTC. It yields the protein CASSYTGGEQYF.

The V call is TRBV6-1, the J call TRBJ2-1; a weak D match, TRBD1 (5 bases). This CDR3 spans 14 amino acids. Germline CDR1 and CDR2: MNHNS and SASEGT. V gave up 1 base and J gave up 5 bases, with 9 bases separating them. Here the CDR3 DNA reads TGTGCCAGCAGTGAAGGACAGCGCCACAATGAGCAGTTCTTC. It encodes CASSEGQRHNEQFF.

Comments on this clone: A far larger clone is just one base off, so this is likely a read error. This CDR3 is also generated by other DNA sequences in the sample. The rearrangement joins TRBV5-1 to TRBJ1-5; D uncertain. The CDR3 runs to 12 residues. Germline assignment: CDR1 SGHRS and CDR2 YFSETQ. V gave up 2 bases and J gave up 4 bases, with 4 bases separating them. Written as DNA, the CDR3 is TGCGCCAGCAGCTTTCAAAATCAGCCCCAGCATTTT. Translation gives CASSFQNQPQHF.

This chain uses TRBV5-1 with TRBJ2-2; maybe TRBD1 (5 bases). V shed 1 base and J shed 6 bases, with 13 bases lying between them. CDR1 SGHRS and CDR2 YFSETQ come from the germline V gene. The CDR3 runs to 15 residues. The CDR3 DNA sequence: TGCGCCAGCAGCTTGACGGCCAGGGCCTCCGGGGAGCTGTTTTTT. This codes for CASSLTARASGELFF.

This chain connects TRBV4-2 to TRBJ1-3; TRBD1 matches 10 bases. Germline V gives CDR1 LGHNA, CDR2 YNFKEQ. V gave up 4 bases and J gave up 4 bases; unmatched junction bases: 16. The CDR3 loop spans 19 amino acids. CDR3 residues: CASSLRTGTGVLQGNTIYF. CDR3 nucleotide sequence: TGTGCCAGCAGCCTAAGAACCGGGACAGGGGTTTTACAGGGAAACACCATATATTTT.

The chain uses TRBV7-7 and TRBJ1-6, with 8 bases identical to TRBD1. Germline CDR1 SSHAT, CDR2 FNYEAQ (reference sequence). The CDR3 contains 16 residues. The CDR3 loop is CPLPQGAAPYNSPLHF. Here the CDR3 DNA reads TGTCCCCTCCCCCAGGGGGCGGCCCCCTATAATTCACCCCTCCACTTT.

For the CDR3, the DNA is TGTGCCAGCAGCCTGGGACAGGGGCCCAATCAGCCCCAGCATTTT. Protein: CASSLGQGPNQPQHF. This chain joins TRBV5-6 and TRBJ1-5, with 10 bases fitting TRBD1. This CDR3 spans 15 amino acids. Germline V gene lookup returns CDR1 SGHDT and CDR2 YYEEEE. V was pared by 4 bases and J by 3 bases, with 4 bases of the junction left unmatched.

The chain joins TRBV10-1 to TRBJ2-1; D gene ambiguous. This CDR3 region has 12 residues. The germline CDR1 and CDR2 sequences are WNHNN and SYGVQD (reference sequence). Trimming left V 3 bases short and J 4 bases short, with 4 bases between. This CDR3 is CASSDNYNEQFF. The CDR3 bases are TGCGCCAGCAGTGACAATTACAATGAGCAGTTCTTC.

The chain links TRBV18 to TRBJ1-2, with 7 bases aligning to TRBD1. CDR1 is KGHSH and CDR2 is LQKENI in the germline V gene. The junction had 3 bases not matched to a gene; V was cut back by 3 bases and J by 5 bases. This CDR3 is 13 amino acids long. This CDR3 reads CASSPGTEYGYTF. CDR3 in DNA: TGTGCCAGCTCACCGGGGACAGAGTATGGCTACACCTTC.

This CDR3 is CAKRKCGYTF. DNA of the CDR3: TGTGCCAAGCGAAAATGCGGCTACACCTTC. The chain links TRBV27 to TRBJ1-2; D gene ambiguous. With 10 bases removed from V and 8 bases from J, the gap between germline ends came to 11 bases. The CDR3 loop spans 10 amino acids. Germline V gene lookup returns CDR1 MNHEY and CDR2 SMNVEV (reference sequence).

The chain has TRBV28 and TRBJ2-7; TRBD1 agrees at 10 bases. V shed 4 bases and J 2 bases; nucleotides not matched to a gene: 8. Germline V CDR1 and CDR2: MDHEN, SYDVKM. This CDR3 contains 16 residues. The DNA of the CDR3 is TGTGCCAGCAGTTCACCAGACAGGGGGCTGACCTACGAGCAGTACTTC. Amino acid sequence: CASSSPDRGLTYEQYF.

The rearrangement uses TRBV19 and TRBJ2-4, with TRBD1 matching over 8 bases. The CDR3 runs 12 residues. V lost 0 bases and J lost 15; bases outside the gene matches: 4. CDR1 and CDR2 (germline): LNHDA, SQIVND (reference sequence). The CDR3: CASSIEGTGLYF. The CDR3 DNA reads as TGTGCCAGTAGTATAGAGGGGACAGGTTTGTACTTC.

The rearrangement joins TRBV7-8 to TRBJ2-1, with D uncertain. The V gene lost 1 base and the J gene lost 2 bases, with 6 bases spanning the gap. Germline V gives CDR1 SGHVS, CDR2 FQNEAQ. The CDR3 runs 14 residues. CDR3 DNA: TGTGCCAGCAGCTTAGGGGCTACCTACAATGAGCAGTTCTTC. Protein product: CASSLGATYNEQFF.

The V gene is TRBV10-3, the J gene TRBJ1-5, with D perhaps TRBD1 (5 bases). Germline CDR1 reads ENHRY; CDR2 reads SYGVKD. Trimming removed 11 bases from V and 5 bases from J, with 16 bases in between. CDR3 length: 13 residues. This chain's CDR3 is CAPGGGGDQPQHF. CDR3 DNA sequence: TGTGCCCCGGGTGGGGGAGGGGATCAGCCCCAGCATTTT.

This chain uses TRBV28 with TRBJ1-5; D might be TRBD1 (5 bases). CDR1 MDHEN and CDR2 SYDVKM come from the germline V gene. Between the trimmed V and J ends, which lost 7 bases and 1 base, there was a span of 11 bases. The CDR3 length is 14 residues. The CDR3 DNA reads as TGTGCCAGCACCGGGTGGGGCAGCAATCAGCCCCAGCATTTT. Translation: CASTGWGSNQPQHF.

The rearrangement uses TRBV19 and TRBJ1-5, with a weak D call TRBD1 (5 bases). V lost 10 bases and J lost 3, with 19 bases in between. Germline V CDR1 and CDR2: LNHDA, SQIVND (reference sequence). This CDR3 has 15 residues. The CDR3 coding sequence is TGTGCCACGAAGCGGGGGACGGGCTCCAATCAGCCCCAGCATTTT. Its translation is CATKRGTGSNQPQHF.

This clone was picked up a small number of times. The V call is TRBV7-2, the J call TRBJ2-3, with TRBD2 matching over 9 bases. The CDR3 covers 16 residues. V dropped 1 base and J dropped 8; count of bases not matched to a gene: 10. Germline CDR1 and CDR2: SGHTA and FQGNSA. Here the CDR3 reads CASSLGGRGIQTTQYF. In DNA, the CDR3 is TGTGCCAGCAGCTTAGGCGGGAGGGGGATTCAAACTACGCAGTATTTT. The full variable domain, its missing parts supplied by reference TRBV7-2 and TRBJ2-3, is GAGVSQSPSNKVTEKGKDVELRCDPISGHTALYWYRQSLGQGLEFLIYFQGNSAPDKSGLPSDRFSAERTGGSVSTLTIQRTQQEDSAVYLCASSLGGRGIQTTQYFGPGTRLTVL.

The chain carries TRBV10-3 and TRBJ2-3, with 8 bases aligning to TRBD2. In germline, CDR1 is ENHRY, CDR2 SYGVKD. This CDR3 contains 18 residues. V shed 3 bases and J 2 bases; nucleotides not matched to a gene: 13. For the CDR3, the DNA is TGTGCCATCAGTGACGCACGGGAGGGCCCTTTGTACACAGATACGCAGTATTTT. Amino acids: CAISDAREGPLYTDTQYF.

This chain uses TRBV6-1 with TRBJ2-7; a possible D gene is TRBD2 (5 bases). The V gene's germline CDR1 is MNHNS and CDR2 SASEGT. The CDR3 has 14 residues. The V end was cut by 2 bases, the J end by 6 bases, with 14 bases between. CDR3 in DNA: TGTGCCAGCAGTGAACGTTACCCTAGCATCGAGCAGTACTTC. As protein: CASSERYPSIEQYF.